A selection of T cell receptor beta chains follows, all from one sample in a study of blood T cell repertoires in COVID-19. Only in-frame clones appear in the TCRdb table, and some are missing; sequencing was by immunoSEQ multiplex PCR. The data contain almost 500,000 clones, around nine tenths of them singletons. Sequenced: PBMCs or T cells enriched from blood (not recorded which). All receptors come from an older woman who had recovered from COVID-19. The CDR3 runs from the conserved cysteine through the conserved F or W. D genes are given only for firm matches. Rows give clone size only sometimes, using once, few, many, or a class for an expanded clone.

D	V	J	size	CDR3	DNA
-	TRBV29-1	TRBJ1-4	-	CSVPGGGGYNEKLFF	TGCAGCGTCCCCGGGGGAGGGGGATATAATGAAAAACTGTTTTTT
-	TRBV18	TRBJ2-5	-	CASSPTGQSMETQYF	TGTGCCAGCTCACCAACCGGACAGTCAATGGAGACCCAGTACTTC
-	TRBV19	TRBJ1-3	-	CATRVTGAGNTIYF	TGTGCCACCAGAGTGACAGGTGCTGGAAACACCATATATTTT
-	TRBV10-3	TRBJ2-7	-	CAISAPTGSYEQYF	TGTGCCATCAGTGCCCCAACAGGGAGCTACGAGCAGTACTTC
TRBD1	TRBV2	TRBJ2-7	-	CASSVQGQGEQYF	TGTGCCAGCAGTGTACAGGGACAGGGGGAGCAGTACTTC
TRBD1	TRBV2	TRBJ1-1	few	CASTPEGQGPEAFF	TGTGCCAGCACCCCCGAGGGACAGGGGCCTGAAGCTTTCTTT
-	TRBV2	TRBJ2-6	-	CASSQGGGSGANVLTF	TGTGCCAGCTCCCAGGGTGGCGGATCTGGGGCCAACGTCCTGACTTTC
TRBD1	TRBV3-1/TRBV3-2	TRBJ1-3	-	CASSHAGGAGGNTIYF	TGTGCCAGCAGCCACGCAGGGGGCGCGGGTGGAAACACCATATATTTT
TRBD1	TRBV18	TRBJ1-3	-	CASSPTGDSGNTIYF	TGTGCCAGCTCGCCGACAGGGGATTCTGGAAACACCATATATTTT
TRBD1	TRBV5-1	TRBJ2-5	-	CASSAFGQGGETQYF	TGCGCCAGCAGCGCATTCGGACAGGGGGGCGAGACCCAGTACTTC
-	TRBV19	TRBJ1-4	-	CASSPQGGEKLFF	TGTGCCAGTAGTCCACAGGGAGGGGAAAAACTGTTTTTT
-	TRBV25-1	TRBJ1-3	few	CASSEWLDQGGNTIYF	TGTGCCAGCAGTGAATGGCTAGACCAGGGAGGAAACACCATATATTTT
-	TRBV7-6	TRBJ2-5	-	CASSFGGGPSKAQYF	TGTGCCAGCAGCTTCGGTGGGGGCCCCTCTAAGGCCCAGTACTTC
-	TRBV24-1	TRBJ2-1	once	CATSDKQGGGYEQFF	TGTGCCACCAGTGATAAACAGGGGGGGGGTTATGAGCAGTTCTTC
-	TRBV5-6	TRBJ1-5	-	CASSRGNSNQPQHF	TGTGCCAGCAGCCGCGGGAATAGCAATCAGCCCCAGCATTTT
TRBD1	TRBV6-5	TRBJ1-2	-	CASIDRQGAHYGYTF	TGTGCCAGCATCGACAGACAGGGGGCCCACTATGGCTACACCTTC
TRBD1	TRBV24-1	TRBJ1-5	-	CATSLGQAGNQPQHF	TGTGCCACCTCCTTGGGACAGGCTGGCAATCAGCCCCAGCATTTT
TRBD1	TRBV14	TRBJ2-2	-	CASRQGPNTGELFF	TGTGCCAGCAGACAGGGGCCGAACACCGGGGAGCTGTTTTTT
-	TRBV3-1/TRBV3-2	TRBJ1-4	-	CASSHGQKLFF	TGTGCCAGCAGCCACGGACAGAAACTGTTTTTT
TRBD1	TRBV18	TRBJ2-3	-	CASSPTGVGTDTQYF	TGTGCCAGCTCACCAACAGGGGTAGGCACAGATACGCAGTATTTT
TRBD1	TRBV5-1	TRBJ1-6	-	CASSSALGQGSSPLHF	TGCGCCAGCAGCTCCGCACTGGGACAGGGGAGCTCACCCCTCCACTTT
-	TRBV7-6	TRBJ1-4	-	CASSPGHNEKLFF	TGTGCCAGCAGCCCAGGCCATAATGAAAAACTGTTTTTT
TRBD1	TRBV19	TRBJ1-3	once	CASSILQTGRSGNTIYF	TGTGCCAGTAGTATACTTCAGACAGGGCGCTCTGGAAACACCATATATTTT
TRBD2	TRBV18	TRBJ2-5	-	CASSPVLTSGGPSETQYF	TGTGCCAGCTCACCAGTACTTACGAGCGGGGGGCCCTCGGAGACCCAGTACTTC